Below, 11 T cell receptor beta chains from the same sample are listed, as sequenced in a study of blood T cell repertoires in COVID-19. Clones were read by immunoSEQ multiplex PCR, and TCRdb kept only the in-frame ones, dropping some. Of over 40,000 clones in the sample, 90% to 95% are singletons; the top ten hold around 10%. Material for sequencing was peripheral blood. These receptors were collected from a woman older than 75 with acute or convalescent COVID-19.

This clone was recorded only once. This chain uses TRBV5-1 with TRBJ2-1; TRBD2 aligns across 13 bases. The length of the CDR3 is 16 residues. Germline lookup yields CDR1 SGHRS and CDR2 YFSETQ. V lost 0 bases, J lost 7 bases, and 4 bases stayed unmatched. The CDR3 here is CASSLATSGRVNEQFF. In DNA, the CDR3 is TGCGCCAGCAGCTTGGCTACTAGCGGGAGGGTTAATGAGCAGTTCTTC. The variable domain in full, with the rest retrieved from reference TRBV5-1 and TRBJ2-1, is KAGVTQTPRYLIKTRGQQVTLSCSPISGHRSVSWYQQTPGQGLQFLFEYFSETQRNKGNFPGRFSGRQFSNSRSEMNVSTLELGDSALYLCASSLATSGRVNEQFFGPGTRLTVL.

V usage is TRBV12-5 and J usage is TRBJ1-1, with 11 bases matching TRBD1. Germline V CDR1 and CDR2: LGHNT, FRNRAP. CDR3 length: 16 amino acids. J lost 5 bases, V lost 6 bases, and 11 bases had no gene match. The CDR3 bases are TGTGCTAGTGGCCCCGGGACAGGGGGTTTTAAGACTGAAGCTTTCTTT. Translation: CASGPGTGGFKTEAFF.

The chain joins TRBV18 to TRBJ2-1; D unclear. Trimming left V 4 bases short and J 0 bases short, with 4 bases between. Germline lookup yields CDR1 KGHSH and CDR2 LQKENI. CDR3 size: 13 residues. CDR3 residues: CASSRASYNEQFF. CDR3 bases: TGTGCCAGCTCACGCGCCTCCTACAATGAGCAGTTCTTC.

The V gene is TRBV27, the J gene TRBJ1-1; D perhaps matches TRBD1 (6 bases). Trimming removed 6 bases from V and 3 bases from J, with 20 bases in between. Germline CDR1 MNHEY, CDR2 SMNVEV (reference sequence). This CDR3 region has 16 residues. The CDR3 region has the DNA TGTGCCAGCAGCACTATCGGGGGGGCGTGGGACACTGAAGCTTTCTTT. It translates to CASSTIGGAWDTEAFF.

The rearrangement joins TRBV6-5 to TRBJ1-1; 9 bases match TRBD1. J was trimmed by 4 bases and V by 0 bases; bases with no gene match: 3. The CDR3 extends over 15 amino acids. CDR1 and CDR2 from the germline V gene are MNHEY and SVGAGI. Written as DNA, the CDR3 is TGTGCCAGCAGTTACTCGGGACAGGGATCCACTGAAGCTTTCTTT. Its translation is CASSYSGQGSTEAFF.

V usage is TRBV6-5 and J usage is TRBJ1-1; no firm D call. Germline V gene sequence: CDR1 MNHEY, CDR2 SVGAGI. CDR3 size: 14 residues. The ends were cut back, 4 bases at V and 5 bases at J, with 14 bases in the middle. The CDR3 loop reads CASSFGRGRTEAFF. In DNA form, the CDR3 reads TGTGCCAGCAGTTTCGGCCGTGGGAGGACTGAAGCTTTCTTT.

The J gene is TRBJ2-2, the V gene TRBV5-1, with 9 bases identical to TRBD1. CDR3 size: 16 residues. Germline V lookup: CDR1 SGHRS, CDR2 YFSETQ. V lost 2 bases and J lost 3; bases outside the gene matches: 5. The CDR3 DNA reads as TGCGCCAGCAGCTTACGAGGACAGGGGTACACCGGGGAGCTGTTTTTT. Encoded protein: CASSLRGQGYTGELFF.

The gene calls are TRBV25-1 and TRBJ1-1; a possible D gene is TRBD1 (5 bases). Germline loops: CDR1 MGHDK, CDR2 SYGVNS. Trimming removed 5 bases from V and 3 bases from J, with 19 bases in between. The CDR3 has 16 amino acids. CDR3 bases: TGTGCCAGCAGTCCTAACCGGGGGGAAGGGGACACTGAAGCTTTCTTT. It specifies CASSPNRGEGDTEAFF.

The chain links TRBV4-1 to TRBJ1-5; D is perhaps TRBD1 (6 bases). Between the trimmed V and J ends, which lost 4 bases and 4 bases, there was a span of 20 bases. Germline loops: CDR1 MGHRA, CDR2 YSYEKL. This CDR3 contains 17 residues. CDR3 coding DNA: TGCGCCAGCAGCCGAGAGCGTATACAGGGCACTAATCAGCCCCAGCATTTT. It is translated as CASSRERIQGTNQPQHF.

The V call is TRBV19, the J call TRBJ1-2; D remains unclear. The germline gives CDR1 LNHDA, CDR2 SQIVND (reference sequence). CDR3 size: 13 residues. V lost 4 bases to trimming and J lost 5 bases, with 11 bases between them. The CDR3 spells CASSRGRIYGYTF. In DNA form, the CDR3 reads TGTGCCAGTAGTAGAGGCAGAATATATGGCTACACCTTC.

The J gene is TRBJ1-2, the V gene TRBV2; D gene unclear. The CDR3 consists of 15 residues. With 6 bases removed from V and 1 base from J, the gap between germline ends came to 15 bases. Germline V lookup: CDR1 SNHLY, CDR2 FYNNEI. As DNA, the CDR3 is TGTGCCAGCAGCCTCCAGGCCAGTAATAACTATGGCTACACCTTC. Amino acid sequence: CASSLQASNNYGYTF.